This T cell receptor beta chain stems from a study of Ad26.COV2.S vaccination and SARS-CoV-2 variants. Study overall: The study gave Ad26.COV2.S intramuscularly, once or twice 56 days apart. Study outcomes and limitations: Vaccinees showed greater spike-specific TCR breadth than placebo recipients.

Treatment: 15 to 20 received Ad26.COV2.S at low or high dose, single or two shots; roughly five received placebo; per-sample allocation not given. At day 63 after the first vaccine or placebo injection, samples were drawn. Built on an Ad26 vector, the vaccine expressed Wuhan-strain SARS-CoV-2 spike. The V gene lost 1 base and the J gene lost 9 bases, with 19 bases spanning the gap. This CDR3 region has 16 residues. Germline assignment: CDR1 MGHRA and CDR2 YSYEKL. Method: immunoSEQ multiplex PCR; TCRdb's copy keeps in-frame clones and lacks some. The sample has about 460,000 clones; 80% to 90% are singletons. About this clone: The antigen is undetermined.

The clonotype comes from a person between 18 and 65 years old who received the Ad26.COV2.S COVID-19 vaccine or a placebo. The chain is built from TRBV4-1 and TRBJ2-1; maybe TRBD1 (5 bases). The sequencing here drew on peripheral blood, taken in a trial of Ad26.COV2.S vaccine versus placebo. The chain's CDR3 is CASSQARTRPGGEQFF. CDR3 in DNA: TGCGCCAGCAGCCAAGCCAGGACAAGGCCCGGCGGTGAGCAGTTCTTC.